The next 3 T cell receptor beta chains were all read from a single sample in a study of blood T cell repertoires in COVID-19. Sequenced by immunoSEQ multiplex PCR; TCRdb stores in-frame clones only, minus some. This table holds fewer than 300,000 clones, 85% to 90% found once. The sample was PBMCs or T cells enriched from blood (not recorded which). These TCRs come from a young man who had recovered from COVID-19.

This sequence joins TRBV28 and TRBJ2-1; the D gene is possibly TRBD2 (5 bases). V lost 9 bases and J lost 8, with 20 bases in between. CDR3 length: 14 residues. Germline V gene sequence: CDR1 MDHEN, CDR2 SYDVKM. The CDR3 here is CASARRRGSHEQFF. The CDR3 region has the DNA TGTGCCAGTGCACGAAGACGAGGGAGCCATGAGCAGTTCTTC.

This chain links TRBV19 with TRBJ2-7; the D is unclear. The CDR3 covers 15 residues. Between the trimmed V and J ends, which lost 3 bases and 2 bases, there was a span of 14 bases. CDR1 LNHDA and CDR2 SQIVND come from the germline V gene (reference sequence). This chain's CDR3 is CASSIAAESPYEQYF. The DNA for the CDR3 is TGTGCCAGTAGTATCGCGGCAGAAAGTCCCTACGAGCAGTACTTC.

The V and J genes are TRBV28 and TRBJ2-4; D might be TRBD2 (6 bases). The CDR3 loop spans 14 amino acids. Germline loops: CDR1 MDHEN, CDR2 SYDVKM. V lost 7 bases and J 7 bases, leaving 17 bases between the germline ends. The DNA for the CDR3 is TGTGCCAGCAAGGTCCCGGGGGAATGGAACATTCAGTACTTC. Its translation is CASKVPGEWNIQYF.